This is a list of T cell receptor beta chains from one sample in a study of blood T cell repertoires in COVID-19. Only in-frame clones appear in the TCRdb table, and some are missing; sequencing was by immunoSEQ multiplex PCR. The table records 200,000 to 300,000 clones, over 70% of them present only once. Sequencing input: peripheral blood. The source is a human donor in a cohort sampled during active COVID-19. Both conserved end residues are part of each CDR3. A D gene is named only where the DNA matches it firmly. Where a row states a size, it is once, few, many or the class of an expanded clone; other rows omit it.

clone_size: .
j_call: TRBJ2-3
d_call: .
v_call: TRBV7-2
cdr3_aa: CASSLARGPTDTQYF
cdr3_nt: TGTGCCAGCAGCTTAGCGCGGGGCCCGACAGATACGCAGTATTTT

clone_size: .
j_call: TRBJ2-1
d_call: TRBD2
v_call: TRBV9
cdr3_aa: CASSPHSGGALGEQFF
cdr3_nt: TGTGCCAGCAGCCCCCATAGCGGGGGGGCCTTGGGCGAGCAGTTCTTC

clone_size: .
j_call: TRBJ2-3
d_call: .
v_call: TRBV15
cdr3_aa: CATSRSFTDTQYF
cdr3_nt: TGTGCCACCAGCAGATCTTTTACAGATACGCAGTATTTT

clone_size: .
j_call: TRBJ2-7
d_call: .
v_call: TRBV3-1/TRBV3-2
cdr3_aa: CASSHSSYEQYF
cdr3_nt: TGTGCCAGCAGCCACAGCTCCTACGAGCAGTACTTC

clone_size: .
j_call: TRBJ2-7
d_call: TRBD2
v_call: TRBV7-9
cdr3_aa: CASSSYTSGSVYEQYF
cdr3_nt: TGTGCCAGCAGCTCATATACTAGCGGGAGCGTCTACGAGCAGTACTTC

clone_size: .
j_call: TRBJ2-3
d_call: TRBD2
v_call: TRBV5-1
cdr3_aa: CASSLEGGRLDTQYF
cdr3_nt: TGCGCCAGCAGCTTGGAGGGCGGGAGGTTAGATACGCAGTATTTT

clone_size: .
j_call: TRBJ2-1
d_call: .
v_call: TRBV21-1
cdr3_aa: CASSKMASGGPYNEQFF
cdr3_nt: TGTGCCAGCAGCAAAATGGCTAGCGGGGGCCCCTACAATGAGCAGTTCTTC

clone_size: .
j_call: TRBJ2-1
d_call: .
v_call: TRBV7-7
cdr3_aa: CASSQRQDEQFF
cdr3_nt: TGTGCTAGCAGCCAGAGACAGGATGAGCAGTTCTTC

clone_size: .
j_call: TRBJ2-7
d_call: .
v_call: TRBV6-6
cdr3_aa: CASSSTDRKTYEQYF
cdr3_nt: TGTGCCAGCAGCTCGACAGACAGGAAAACCTACGAGCAGTACTTC

clone_size: .
j_call: TRBJ2-7
d_call: TRBD2
v_call: TRBV5-6
cdr3_aa: CASSLAGGSYEQYF
cdr3_nt: TGTGCCAGCAGCTTGGCCGGGGGGTCCTACGAGCAGTACTTC

clone_size: once
j_call: TRBJ1-5
d_call: TRBD1
v_call: TRBV6-5
cdr3_aa: CASSYRTGGNQPQHF
cdr3_nt: TGTGCCAGCAGTTACAGGACAGGGGGCAATCAGCCCCAGCATTTT

clone_size: .
j_call: TRBJ1-2
d_call: .
v_call: TRBV27
cdr3_aa: CASSSTLSGGGYTF
cdr3_nt: TGTGCCAGCAGTTCCACCTTGTCCGGAGGCGGCTACACCTTC

clone_size: .
j_call: TRBJ2-1
d_call: TRBD2
v_call: TRBV7-3
cdr3_aa: CASSLVASGWGLNYNEQFF
cdr3_nt: TGTGCCAGCAGCTTAGTGGCTAGCGGGTGGGGGCTCAATTACAATGAGCAGTTCTTC

clone_size: once
j_call: TRBJ2-7
d_call: TRBD2
v_call: TRBV2
cdr3_aa: CASSVGGASYEQYF
cdr3_nt: TGTGCCAGCAGTGTCGGGGGGGCCTCCTACGAGCAGTACTTC

clone_size: .
j_call: TRBJ2-5
d_call: TRBD1
v_call: TRBV10-3
cdr3_aa: CAISGMGQGIAQYF
cdr3_nt: TGTGCCATCAGTGGAATGGGACAGGGTATCGCCCAGTACTTC

clone_size: .
j_call: TRBJ1-2
d_call: .
v_call: TRBV19
cdr3_aa: CASNSGNGFYGYTF
cdr3_nt: TGTGCCAGTAATTCAGGGAATGGATTCTATGGCTACACCTTC

clone_size: .
j_call: TRBJ1-2
d_call: TRBD1
v_call: TRBV30
cdr3_aa: CAWSNPPGQENYGYTF
cdr3_nt: TGTGCCTGGAGCAATCCACCGGGACAGGAGAACTATGGCTACACCTTC

clone_size: .
j_call: TRBJ2-1
d_call: TRBD1
v_call: TRBV7-2
cdr3_aa: CASSLAPTGGRNEQFF
cdr3_nt: TGTGCCAGCAGCTTAGCTCCCACAGGGGGGAGGAATGAGCAGTTCTTC

clone_size: .
j_call: TRBJ2-7
d_call: TRBD1
v_call: TRBV15
cdr3_aa: CATSRAGTGILEQYF
cdr3_nt: TGTGCCACCAGCAGAGCCGGGACAGGCATTCTCGAGCAGTACTTC

clone_size: .
j_call: TRBJ2-7
d_call: .
v_call: TRBV3-1/TRBV3-2
cdr3_aa: CASSPTGIYEQYF
cdr3_nt: TGTGCCAGCAGCCCTACAGGGATCTACGAGCAGTACTTC

clone_size: .
j_call: TRBJ2-2
d_call: .
v_call: TRBV5-1
cdr3_aa: CASSLAGGADTGELFF
cdr3_nt: TGCGCCAGCAGCTTGGCGGGGGGCGCGGACACCGGGGAGCTGTTTTTT

clone_size: .
j_call: TRBJ1-5
d_call: .
v_call: TRBV19
cdr3_aa: CASSIDEGNQPQHF
cdr3_nt: TGTGCCAGTAGTATAGACGAGGGCAATCAGCCCCAGCATTTT

clone_size: .
j_call: TRBJ1-2
d_call: TRBD1
v_call: TRBV10-2
cdr3_aa: CASSTTGDYGYTF
cdr3_nt: TGCGCCAGCAGTACGACAGGGGACTATGGCTACACCTTC

clone_size: .
j_call: TRBJ2-5
d_call: .
v_call: TRBV15
cdr3_aa: CATSGRNGGIETQYF
cdr3_nt: TGTGCCACCAGCGGACGGAATGGGGGCATCGAGACCCAGTACTTC